This T cell receptor (beta chain) was retrieved from a study of blood T cell repertoires in COVID-19. Study-wide background: PBMCs, B-cell-depleted T cells, or T cells were the source of the cDNA or gDNA that made up the material.

Original processing methods: Amplifying reference gene primers gave estimates of nucleated cell counts. Profiling relied on immunoSEQ multiplex PCR, and the TCRdb table lists in-frame clones only, not all of them. V and J calls and clone size are those listed in that table; D and trimming were worked out from the DNA. There are more than 80,000 clones in the sample; around three quarters occur only once, and 20% lies in the top ten. Input material: peripheral blood. The TCR comes from a woman aged 80 or over with active or convalescent COVID-19.

This CDR3 reads CASSYGAVSTEAFF. Here the CDR3 DNA reads TGTGCCAGCAGTTACGGGGCAGTCTCCACTGAAGCTTTCTTT. The chain employs TRBV6-5 and TRBJ1-1; perhaps TRBD1 as D (5 bases). The ends were cut back, 2 bases at V and 4 bases at J, with 11 bases in the middle. CDR1 is MNHEY, CDR2 SVGAGI, per germline. The CDR3 totals 14 residues.